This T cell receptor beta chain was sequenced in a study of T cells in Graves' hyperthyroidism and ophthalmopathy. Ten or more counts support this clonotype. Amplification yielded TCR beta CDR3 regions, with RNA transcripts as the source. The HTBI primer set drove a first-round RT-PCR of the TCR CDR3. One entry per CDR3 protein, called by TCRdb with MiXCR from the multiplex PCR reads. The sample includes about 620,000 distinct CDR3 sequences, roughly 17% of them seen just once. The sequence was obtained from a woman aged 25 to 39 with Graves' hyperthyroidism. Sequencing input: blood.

The CDR3 here is CSARDLYEQYF. CDR3 nucleotides: TGCAGTGCTAGAGATCTCTACGAGCAGTACTTC. The chain carries TRBV20-1 and TRBJ2-7; D is uncertain. In germline, CDR1 is DFQATT, CDR2 SNEGSKA (reference sequence). Trimming stripped 0 bases from V and 3 bases from J, with 3 bases between. The CDR3 sequence is 11 residues long.